These T cell receptor beta chains were read from a single sample in a study of T-cell reconstitution after alpha-beta-depleted transplantation in children. TCRdb reprocessed the PCR reads via MiXCR and lists one record per CDR3 protein. Of approximately 230,000 distinct CDR3 sequences detected, about 24% appear once; the ten largest clones hold 4.5% to 5.5%. This specimen was PBMCs, mostly from graft donor cells, taken 360 days after TCRalphabeta/CD19-depleted stem cell transplant. Receptors originate from a female patient between 2 and 10 years old who had a stem cell transplant for congenital amegakaryocytic thrombocytopenia, so the T cells may come from the graft donor. Both conserved end residues are part of each CDR3. The order of the fields is J gene, clone size, V gene, D gene, CDR3 DNA, CDR3 protein. The D gene is left open where the match is weak. Expanded clones get a size class; other rows say once, few or many, or leave the size out.

TRBJ1-1 | . | TRBV20-1 | . | TGCAGTGCCCCCCGCGTGGGGTCTTCCCATTTTGAAGCTTTCTTT | CSAPRVGSSHFEAFF
TRBJ1-1 | many | TRBV20-1 | . | TGCAGTGCTAGAGATTCTCTTGTTGCTGAAGCTTTCTTT | CSARDSLVAEAFF
TRBJ2-2 | . | TRBV14 | TRBD2 | TGTGCCAGCAGCCAACGACTAGCGGGAGAGACCGGGGAGCTGTTTTTT | CASSQRLAGETGELFF
TRBJ2-7 | few | TRBV4-1 | TRBD2 | TGCGCCAGCAGCCAAGTGTCTAGCGGGAGGAGCTCCTACGAGCAGTACTTC | CASSQVSSGRSSYEQYF
TRBJ2-2 | few | TRBV29-1 | . | TGCAGCGTTGTTAGAAACACCGGGGAGCTGTTTTTT | CSVVRNTGELFF
TRBJ2-5 | . | TRBV14 | TRBD2 | TGTGCCAGCAGCCAGGGACTAGCGCTAGAGACCCAGTACTTC | CASSQGLALETQYF
TRBJ1-1 | few | TRBV12-3/TRBV12-4 | . | TGTGCCAGCAGTTTCTCAGGGAGGGAGACTGAAGCTTTCTTT | CASSFSGRETEAFF
TRBJ1-3 | few | TRBV4-1 | . | TGCGCCAGCAGCCAACGGATATTCTCTGGAAACACCATATATTTT | CASSQRIFSGNTIYF
TRBJ2-7 | many | TRBV5-4 | TRBD1 | TGTGCCAGCAGGGACAGGGGCTACGAGCAGTACTTC | CASRDRGYEQYF
TRBJ2-7 | few | TRBV27 | TRBD1 | TGTGCCAGCAGTTTAGTAGGGACAGACATCTACGAGCAGTACTTC | CASSLVGTDIYEQYF
TRBJ2-3 | . | TRBV11-3 | . | TGTGCCAGCAGCCCCGGTTCAAAGACGCAGTATTTT | CASSPGSKTQYF
TRBJ2-3 | few | TRBV15 | TRBD2 | TGTGCCACCAGCAGAGTCTTCCTAGCGGGGGCCACCACAGATACGCAGTATTTT | CATSRVFLAGATTDTQYF
TRBJ2-5 | few | TRBV7-6 | TRBD2 | TGTGCCAGCAGCTCCGGGACTAGCGGCCAAGAGACCCAGTACTTC | CASSSGTSGQETQYF
TRBJ2-5 | . | TRBV12-3/TRBV12-4 | TRBD2 | TGTGCCAGCAGACTAGCGGGAGGTGGGGAGACCCAGTACTTC | CASRLAGGGETQYF
TRBJ2-7 | . | TRBV20-1 | TRBD1 | TGCAGTGCTAGAGCGGGACAGGGCTTCGACGAGCAGTACTTC | CSARAGQGFDEQYF
TRBJ2-5 | . | TRBV5-1 | . | TGCGCCAGCAGCGAACAGGGATTTGAAGAGACCCAGTACTTC | CASSEQGFEETQYF
TRBJ2-1 | many | TRBV28 | TRBD2 | TGTGCCAGCACCAGTAGCGGGGAACCGAGCTCCTACAATGAGCAGTTCTTC | CASTSSGEPSSYNEQFF
TRBJ1-1 | few | TRBV6-5 | TRBD1 | TGTGCCAGCAGTTACTCAGCGGGACAGGGGAGGCCTGAAGCTTTCTTT | CASSYSAGQGRPEAFF
TRBJ2-5 | . | TRBV5-1 | . | TGCGCCAGCAGTCTGGGTCCCGGGGATACGCGGAGAGAGACCCAGTACTTC | CASSLGPGDTRRETQYF
TRBJ2-1 | . | TRBV24-1 | . | TGTGCCACCAGTGATTTGCTAGCGCTGAGCTCCTACAATGAGCAGTTCTTC | CATSDLLALSSYNEQFF
TRBJ1-2 | . | TRBV28 | . | TGTGCCAGCAGTTTATACGGAAGCTATGGCTACACCTTC | CASSLYGSYGYTF
TRBJ2-7 | few | TRBV6-2/TRBV6-3 | . | TGTGCCAGCAGCCCCCATCTAGGCGGGGAGCAGTACTTC | CASSPHLGGEQYF
TRBJ2-1 | many | TRBV5-1 | . | TGCGCCAGCAGCTTACAGGGACACAATGAGCAGTTCTTC | CASSLQGHNEQFF
TRBJ1-4 | . | TRBV7-9 | . | TGTGCCAGCAGCGATAACGGGGAGGAAAAACTGTTTTTT | CASSDNGEEKLFF
TRBJ1-3 | few | TRBV15 | . | TGTGCCACCAGCAGAAACAGGGAGTCCCGAAACACCATATATTTT | CATSRNRESRNTIYF
TRBJ1-2 | . | TRBV12-3/TRBV12-4 | . | TGTGCCAGCAGTTCCTCGGCAGGCCGCTATGGCTACACCTTC | CASSSSAGRYGYTF
TRBJ2-7 | . | TRBV4-2 | . | TGTGCCAGCAGCCAATGGGATGGGACGGAGGCAGTTTTC | CASSQWDGTEAVF
TRBJ2-5 | . | TRBV5-1 | . | TGCGCCAGCATCTTGGTTCAGGAGCTGGAGACCCAGTACTTC | CASILVQELETQYF
TRBJ2-1 | . | TRBV5-1 | TRBD1 | TGCGCCAGCAGCGGCGGGACAGGGTCCTACAATGAGCAGTTCTTC | CASSGGTGSYNEQFF
TRBJ2-1 | few | TRBV12-3/TRBV12-4 | TRBD2 | TGTGCCAGCAGCTGGACTAGCGGGGATTACAATGAGCAGTTCTTC | CASSWTSGDYNEQFF
TRBJ2-2 | few | TRBV6-5 | . | TGTGCCAGCAGTTACTACAGGGCCCCCGGGGAGCTGTTTTTT | CASSYYRAPGELFF
TRBJ2-5 | few | TRBV28 | . | TGTGCCAGCAGTAGTTATGGGGAGACTAGAGGCAAGGAGACCCAGTACTTC | CASSSYGETRGKETQYF
TRBJ2-1 | few | TRBV5-1 | TRBD2 | TGCGCCAGCAGCTTCGGTGCGGGACTAGCGGGGGCCCTACAGTTCTTC | CASSFGAGLAGALQFF
TRBJ2-1 | . | TRBV29-1 | TRBD2 | TGCAGCGTTCAGCAGGAGTATTGGCCGACTAGCGGAGCTTACAATGAGCAGTTCTTC | CSVQQEYWPTSGAYNEQFF
TRBJ2-6 | . | TRBV29-1 | TRBD1 | TGCAGCGTTGAAAGTGCCGGGACAGGGTTTGGGGCCAACGTCCTGACTTTC | CSVESAGTGFGANVLTF
TRBJ1-2 | few | TRBV7-9 | TRBD1 | TGTGCCAGCAGCTTAGGGAGACAGGGAATAAGTTCGAATGGCTACACCTTC | CASSLGRQGISSNGYTF
TRBJ1-2 | few | TRBV29-1 | TRBD1 | TGCAGCGTTGCATTAGGTGGACAGGGAGGCTATGGCTACACCTTC | CSVALGGQGGYGYTF
TRBJ2-2 | few | TRBV7-7 | . | TGTGCCAGCAGCATTCGGACTACCGGGGAGCTGTTTTTT | CASSIRTTGELFF
TRBJ1-1 | many | TRBV29-1 | . | TGCAGCGTTTTGGTCACTGAAGCTTTCTTT | CSVLVTEAFF
TRBJ1-3 | . | TRBV5-1 | . | TGCGCCAGCAGCCCTGCTAGGGGGTCCGGAAACACCATATATTTT | CASSPARGSGNTIYF
TRBJ1-2 | . | TRBV5-6 | . | . | CASSWGHPFGNGYTF
TRBJ2-7 | . | TRBV15 | . | TGTGCCACCAGCAGAGATTTGGCCTCCGGGGCCCGAGGGGAGCAGTACTTC | CATSRDLASGARGEQYF
TRBJ2-5 | . | TRBV5-1 | . | TGCGCCAGCAGCGCGGACATCCAAGAGACCCAGTACTTC | CASSADIQETQYF
TRBJ2-1 | few | TRBV7-6 | . | TGTGCCAGCAGCAGGACAGCGTCCTACAATGAGCAGTTCTTC | CASSRTASYNEQFF
TRBJ2-1 | . | TRBV15 | TRBD1 | TGTGCCACCAGCAGAGCCACAGGGGGCGGTAACAATGAGCAGTTCTTC | CATSRATGGGNNEQFF
TRBJ2-3 | few | TRBV25-1 | . | TGTGCCAGCAGTGGGCCGACAGGTATAGCAGATACGCAGTATTTT | CASSGPTGIADTQYF
TRBJ1-2 | . | TRBV3-1 | . | TGTGCCAGCAGCGCCAACCGGGGATACTATGGCTACACCTTC | CASSANRGYYGYTF
TRBJ1-1 | few | TRBV10-3 | TRBD1 | TGTGCCATCAGTGGAATCGCGACAGGGCGGGACACTGAAGCTTTCTTT | CAISGIATGRDTEAFF
TRBJ2-7 | . | TRBV20-1 | TRBD2 | TGCAGTGCTAGAGGGGGGGGTTTCGTGTACGAGCAGTACTTC | CSARGGGFVYEQYF
TRBJ1-2 | . | TRBV19 | . | TGTGCCAGTAGGATACCGACAGGTTGGAACTATGGCTACACCTTC | CASRIPTGWNYGYTF
TRBJ2-1 | medium-sized | TRBV12-3/TRBV12-4 | TRBD2 | TGTGCCAGCAGTTGGGATTGGGGGAGGGATGAGCAGTTCTTC | CASSWDWGRDEQFF
TRBJ1-6 | few | TRBV10-2 | . | TGCGCCAGCAGTGAGATTAATTCACCCCTCCACTTT | CASSEINSPLHF
TRBJ2-7 | many | TRBV10-3 | TRBD2 | TGTGCCATCAGTGAGGGACTAGGGAGCTCCTACGAGCAGTACTTC | CAISEGLGSSYEQYF
TRBJ2-3 | . | TRBV7-2 | . | TGTGCCAGCAGCCCTTTTACAGATACGCAGTATTTT | CASSPFTDTQYF
TRBJ2-1 | . | TRBV18 | TRBD1 | TGTGCCAGCTCACCCAGGGACAGCTTTTACAATGAGCAGTTCTTC | CASSPRDSFYNEQFF
TRBJ2-7 | few | TRBV20-1 | TRBD2 | TGCAGTGCCCCCGGGACTAGCGGCGTCTACGAGCAGTACTTC | CSAPGTSGVYEQYF
TRBJ2-4 | . | TRBV5-1 | . | TGCGCCAGCAGCTTGGAGGGATCCAAAAACATTCAGTACTTC | CASSLEGSKNIQYF
TRBJ1-4 | many | TRBV20-1 | . | TGCAGTGCCCGGGAGGTCGCTAATGAAAAACTGTTTTTT | CSAREVANEKLFF
TRBJ2-5 | . | TRBV7-9 | . | TGTGCCAGCACCAGGAGGGGCTACCAAGATACCCAGTACTTC | CASTRRGYQDTQYF